The next 15 T cell receptor beta chains were all read from a single sample in a study of T cell clonality in common variable immunodeficiency. Broader study findings: Reportedly, TCR beta sequences from common variable immunodeficiency showed fewer deletions and N-nucleotide insertions.

Produced via immunoSEQ multiplex PCR; TCRdb's table is partial and in-frame only. The listing contains 8,000 or so clones. For these receptors, no antigen is known. Sequenced input: peripheral blood mononuclear cells. These receptors originate from a human donor with common variable immunodeficiency.

In regard to this clone: The read terminates 3 residues ahead of where the CDR3 ends, so the germline J gene completes it. The V and J genes are TRBV19 and TRBJ1-5, with D possibly TRBD1 on 5 matching bases. CDR1 is LNHDA, CDR2 SQIVND, per germline (reference sequence). The CDR3 spans 16 residues. The V end lost 3 bases, the J end lost 7 bases, and 19 bases lay between the germline ends. The CDR3 region is CASSIGGGRGQQPQHF. The CDR3 bases that were read are TGTGCCAGTAGTATTGGGGGGGGGAGGGGTCAGCAGCCC.

A remark on this clone: The missing CDR3 end, 3 residues past where the read stops, is filled in from the germline J gene. This chain links TRBV11-3 with TRBJ2-7; perhaps TRBD1 as D (5 bases). Germline CDR1 SGHNT, CDR2 YENEEA. CDR3 length equals 12 residues. Trimming stripped 5 bases from V and 4 bases from J, with 9 bases between. This CDR3 reads CASSDRGYEQYF. The CDR3 bases that were read are TGTGCCAGCAGCGATAGGGGATACGAG.

With regard to this clone: The read halts 3 residues ahead of the CDR3 end, with the missing end drawn from the germline J gene. The chain carries TRBV23-1 and TRBJ2-6; D possibly corresponds to TRBD1 (6 bases). TRBV23-1 is known as an ORF, though its function is uncertain. There are 17 residues in the CDR3. The V end lost 0 bases, the J end lost 0 bases, and 9 bases lay between the germline ends. Incomplete CDR3 DNA: TGCGCCAGCAGTCAATCGATCAGGGGCTCTGGGGCCAACGTC. Translating it yields CASSQSIRGSGANV. The full CDR3 sequence reads CASSQSIRGSGANVLTF.

In regard to this clone: The CDR3 is cut off 3 residues early in the read; its end comes from the germline J gene. The chain uses TRBV19 and TRBJ2-1, with TRBD2 matching over 7 bases. CDR1 is LNHDA, CDR2 SQIVND, per germline (reference sequence). J lost 8 bases, V lost 3 bases, and 1 base had no gene match. The CDR3 is 12 residues long. The sequenced part of the CDR3 DNA is TGTGCCAGTAGTATGACTAGCTATGAG. Protein product: CASSMTSYE. The entire CDR3 reads CASSMTSYEQFF.

The DNA read from the CDR3 is TGTGCCAGTAGTACGCTATACACTGAA. It translates to CASSTLYTE. The whole CDR3 protein is CASSTLYTEAFF. The chain recombines TRBV19 with TRBJ1-1; D not resolved. The CDR3 extends 3 residues past the end of the read, so its final part is completed from the germline J gene. Germline CDR1 and CDR2: LNHDA and SQIVND (reference sequence). The CDR3 spans 12 residues. V lost 4 bases and J 3 bases, leaving 6 bases between the germline ends.

Turning to this clone: The read ends 3 residues before the CDR3 terminus; that terminus is restored from the germline J gene. This chain joins TRBV29-1 and TRBJ1-2, with D unclear. Per germline, CDR1 SQVTM and CDR2 ANQGSEA. CDR3 length equals 11 residues. Incomplete CDR3 DNA: TGCAGCGTTGATCCGGGTTGGGGC. Translated: CSVDPGWG. The full CDR3 protein reads CSVDPGWGYTF.

Points on this clone: The read terminates 3 residues ahead of where the CDR3 ends, so the germline J gene completes it. The V and J genes are TRBV7-2 and TRBJ2-7; 9 nucleotides align to TRBD2. CDR1 and CDR2 from the germline V gene are SGHTA and FQGNSA. V gave up 0 bases and J gave up 0 bases; unmatched junction bases: 3. This CDR3 is built from 16 residues. CDR3: CASSLASSGNSYEQYF. The sequenced part of the CDR3 DNA is TGTGCCAGCAGCTTAGCCTCTAGCGGGAACTCCTACGAG.

The CDR3 reads CASSDGQASSYEQYF. CDR3 DNA (partial): TGCGCCAGCAGCGACGGACAGGCCAGCTCCTACGAG. The V call is TRBV5-1, the J call TRBJ2-7; 7 positions match TRBD1. The read terminates 3 residues ahead of where the CDR3 ends, so the germline J gene completes it. The germline V gene has CDR1 SGHRS and CDR2 YFSETQ. The junction had 7 bases not matched to a gene; V was cut back by 4 bases and J by 0 bases. This CDR3 is 15 amino acids long.

Details on this clone: The read is 3 residues too short to cover the CDR3 end, so that end is filled in from the germline J gene. The V and J genes are TRBV19 and TRBJ2-1; D unresolved. This CDR3 contains 15 residues. V lost 5 bases and J 2 bases, leaving 13 bases between the germline ends. CDR1 is LNHDA and CDR2 is SQIVND in the germline V gene (reference sequence). The CDR3 protein is CASSYSPRPYNEQFF. The CDR3 bases that were read are TGTGCCAGTAGTTATAGCCCTCGACCCTACAATGAG.

A note on this clone: Read data end 3 residues before the CDR3 end; the end is taken from the germline J gene. The chain has TRBV18 and TRBJ2-3, with 7 bases fitting TRBD1. The CDR3 is made up of 16 amino acids. After removal of 3 bases from V and 0 bases from J, the junction contained 6 bases not matched to a gene. Germline V lookup: CDR1 KGHSH, CDR2 LQKENI. Incomplete CDR3 DNA: TGTGCCAGCTCACCTCAAGGGGGCTGGAGCACAGATACG. Translating gives CASSPQGGWSTDT. The entire CDR3 protein reads CASSPQGGWSTDTQYF.

As regards this clone: The read is 3 residues too short to cover the CDR3 end, so that end is filled in from the germline J gene. The chain couples TRBV19 to TRBJ2-1; 13 bases agree with TRBD2. Trimming removed 5 bases from V and 9 bases from J; junction bases left unmatched: 7. CDR1 LNHDA and CDR2 SQIVND come from the germline V gene (reference sequence). This CDR3 comprises 15 residues. The DNA read from the CDR3 is TGTGCCAGTAGTGCAATCGGACTAGCGGGGGTTGAG. Amino acid sequence: CASSAIGLAGVE. Given in full, the CDR3 is CASSAIGLAGVEQFF.

This clone ranks as large in terms of frequency. With the read ending 3 residues before the CDR3 end, the germline J gene is used to fill in that end. The chain recombines TRBV20-1 with TRBJ1-2, with 7 positions matching TRBD1. This CDR3 contains 13 residues. The trim removed 0 bases at V and 3 bases at J, leaving 1 base unmatched. Germline-derived CDR1 and CDR2 are DFQATT and SNEGSKA (reference sequence). CDR3 in amino acids: CSARDTGDYGYTF. The part of the CDR3 DNA that was read is TGCAGTGCTAGAGATACAGGGGACTATGGC.

Points on this clone: The read finishes 3 residues shy of the CDR3 end, and the germline J gene is used to complete it. V is TRBV7-6 and J is TRBJ2-3, with a tentative D call TRBD1 (5 bases). The length of the CDR3 is 13 residues. CDR1 is SGHVS, CDR2 FNYEAQ, per germline. V dropped 6 bases and J dropped 2 bases, with 9 bases sitting between them. The DNA read from the CDR3 is TGTGCCAGCAGTTGGGGCTACACAGATACG. Protein sequence: CASSWGYTDT. The complete CDR3 protein is CASSWGYTDTQYF. Filled out from reference TRBV7-6 and TRBJ2-3, the complete variable domain reads GAGVSQSPRYKVTKRGQDVALRCDPISGHVSLYWYRQALGQGPEFLTYFNYEAQQDKSGLPNDRFSAERPEGSISTLTIQRTEQRDSAMYRCASSWGYTDTQYFGPGTRLTVL.

As regards this clone: The CDR3 end lies 3 residues beyond the end of the read and is filled in from the germline J gene. The chain recombines TRBV5-1 with TRBJ2-3, with TRBD2 matching over 8 bases. The CDR3 spans 15 residues. Trimming at V came to 4 bases and at J to 2 bases, leaving 6 bases not matched to a gene. In germline, CDR1 is SGHRS, CDR2 YFSETQ. The chain's CDR3 is CASSGTSGYTDTQYF. The sequenced CDR3 bases are TGCGCCAGCAGCGGAACTAGCGGATACACAGATACG.

With regard to this clone: The CDR3 end is not reached by the read, which stops 3 residues before it; the germline J gene fills it in. V usage is TRBV19 and J usage is TRBJ1-1, with D perhaps TRBD1 (6 bases). The V end lost 1 base, the J end lost 3 bases, and 21 bases lay between the germline ends. This CDR3 is 18 amino acids long. CDR1 is LNHDA and CDR2 is SQIVND in the germline V gene (reference sequence). CDR3: CASSIVVRTGTWDTEAFF. CDR3 bases read: TGTGCCAGTAGTATAGTGGTGAGAACAGGGACATGGGACACTGAA.